This T cell receptor beta chain was recorded in a study of blood T cell repertoires in COVID-19. Study-wide background: Some COVID-19 samples were acute and others convalescent; all came from the United States, Italy and Spain.

Authors' analysis steps: Amplification from reference gene primers served as the basis for estimated nucleated cell counts. Profiling relied on immunoSEQ multiplex PCR, and the TCRdb table lists in-frame clones only, not all of them. That table gives V, J and clone size, and the DNA gave D and trimming. The sample yields over 150,000 clones, around 85% seen once. Germline CDR1 MNHEY, CDR2 SMNVEV (reference sequence). After removal of 4 bases from V and 0 bases from J, the junction contained 6 bases not matched to a gene. CDR3 length: 18 residues. A Seattle source enrolled patients during active infection and followed them longitudinally.

The receptor comes from a man in his 60s with COVID-19, enrolled during active disease. The specimen was peripheral blood. The chain employs TRBV27 and TRBJ2-6, with 10 positions matching TRBD1. The CDR3 sequence is CASSSRDRGFSGANVLTF. DNA for the CDR3: TGTGCCAGCAGTTCCCGGGACAGGGGCTTCTCTGGGGCCAACGTCCTGACTTTC. The full variable domain, completed using reference TRBV27 and TRBJ2-6, is EAQVTQNPRYLITVTGKKLTVTCSQNMNHEYMSWYRQDPGLGLRQIYYSMNVEVTDKGDVPEGYKVSRKEKRNFPLILESPSPNQTSLYFCASSSRDRGFSGANVLTFGAGSRLTVL.